The 31 T cell receptor beta chains presented below share a single source sample, sequenced in a study of shared clonotypes between healthy human individuals. Naive CD8 cells lacked CD45RO and underwent positive selection for CCR7, leaving out terminally differentiated effector memory CD45RA+ cells. Here immunoSEQ multiplex PCR was the method, and the copy in TCRdb shows in-frame clones only, minus some. The profile shows about 580,000 clones, 95% to 98% of them singletons. Sequenced input: naive CD8+ T cells sorted from blood. The origin of the receptors is a man aged 25 to 40 in good health.

CDR3 nucleotides: TGCAGCGTTGACCGGGACTCAGGGCACAATGAGCAGTTCTTC. Translation: CSVDRDSGHNEQFF. The chain couples TRBV29-1 to TRBJ2-1; tentative D call: TRBD2 (6 bases). CDR3 length: 14 residues. V dropped 3 bases and J dropped 5 bases, with 14 bases sitting between them. Germline V gene data show CDR1 as SQVTM and CDR2 as ANQGSEA.

The V call is TRBV7-9, the J call TRBJ2-1; D not resolved. V was trimmed by 5 bases and J by 8 bases, leaving 7 bases between them. The CDR3 totals 11 residues. CDR1 and CDR2 (germline): SEHNR, FQNEAQ (reference sequence). The CDR3 bases are TGTGCCAGCAGCCGGGCTCATGAGCAGTTCTTC. It is translated as CASSRAHEQFF.

CDR3 bases: TGTGCCAGCAGGAGCCACGGCGGTGTTTTAGATACGCAGTATTTT. Translated: CASRSHGGVLDTQYF. This chain uses TRBV7-9 with TRBJ2-3; D call uncertain. The CDR3 is made up of 15 amino acids. The germline CDR1 and CDR2 sequences are SEHNR and FQNEAQ (reference sequence). V lost 6 bases and J 5 bases, leaving 18 bases between the germline ends.

This sequence joins TRBV29-1 and TRBJ2-1; D could derive from TRBD1 or TRBD2 (5 bases each). In germline, CDR1 is SQVTM, CDR2 ANQGSEA. V lost 1 base, J lost 5 bases, and 15 bases lay in between. The CDR3 has 15 residues. The CDR3 here is CSVEGRDRRDNEQFF. CDR3 DNA sequence: TGCAGCGTTGAAGGCCGGGACCGTAGAGACAATGAGCAGTTCTTC.

The sample holds one count of this clone. V gene TRBV27 combines with J gene TRBJ1-2, with D maybe TRBD1 (5 bases). Trimming pared 8 bases from V and 3 bases from J, leaving 22 bases between. The CDR3 runs 16 residues. The germline CDR1 and CDR2 sequences are MNHEY and SMNVEV (reference sequence). The CDR3 loop is CASASSDSLHYYGYTF. CDR3 bases: TGTGCCAGCGCATCTTCAGACAGCCTTCACTACTATGGCTACACCTTC.

This chain links TRBV5-6 with TRBJ2-3, with 13 bases identical to TRBD2. With V trimmed by 4 bases and J by 5 bases, 4 bases remained unmatched. CDR1 and CDR2 from the germline V gene are SGHDT and YYEEEE. There are 15 residues in the CDR3. The DNA of the CDR3 is TGTGCCAGCAGCCCCGGACTAGCGGGAGTAGATACGCAGTATTTT. Translating it yields CASSPGLAGVDTQYF.

J is TRBJ2-4 and V is TRBV7-9; tentative D call: TRBD2 (6 bases). This CDR3 is built from 15 residues. CDR1 and CDR2 from the germline V gene are SEHNR and FQNEAQ (reference sequence). V was trimmed by 2 bases and J by 0 bases, leaving 8 bases between them. CDR3 nucleotide sequence: TGTGCCAGCAGCTTATTGGGACTAGCCAAAAACATTCAGTACTTC. Its translation is CASSLLGLAKNIQYF.

The V call is TRBV5-6, the J call TRBJ2-6, with D unresolved. Germline CDR1 SGHDT, CDR2 YYEEEE. CDR3 length equals 17 residues. V lost 7 bases and J 5 bases, leaving 22 bases between the germline ends. For the CDR3, the DNA is TGTGCCAGCGTCACGGTCAATAGTCAAAGTCGGGCCAACGTCCTGACTTTC. As protein: CASVTVNSQSRANVLTF.

This rearrangement joins TRBV6-5 to TRBJ1-1, with 7 nucleotides matching TRBD1. The CDR3 is 14 amino acids. CDR1 and CDR2 (germline): MNHEY, SVGAGI. Unmatched junction bases numbered 7, after V lost 5 bases and J lost 4 bases. Written as DNA, the CDR3 is TGTGCCAGCAGTCCTAACAGGGGCGGCACTGAAGCTTTCTTT. This encodes CASSPNRGGTEAFF.

V is TRBV7-8 and J is TRBJ2-1, with 7 positions matching TRBD2. Trimming removed 7 bases from V and 1 base from J; junction bases left unmatched: 10. There are 16 residues in the CDR3. The V gene's germline CDR1 is SGHVS and CDR2 FQNEAQ. The CDR3 here is CASMLLGGFSYNEQFF. DNA of the CDR3: TGTGCCAGCATGCTTTTGGGGGGGTTTTCCTACAATGAGCAGTTCTTC. Full variable domain (outside the CDR3, taken from reference TRBV7-8 and TRBJ2-1): GAGVSQSPRYKVAKRGQDVALRCDPISGHVSLFWYQQALGQGPEFLTYFQNEAQLDKSGLPSDRFFAERPEGSVSTLKIQRTQQEDSAVYLCASMLLGGFSYNEQFFGPGTRLTVL.

This clone was seen once. The rearrangement links TRBV9 to TRBJ2-5; 9 bases agree with TRBD2. CDR1 SGDLS and CDR2 YYNGEE come from the germline V gene. J gave up 1 base and V 5 bases, and 12 bases lay outside the gene matches. The CDR3 is 17 residues long. This chain's CDR3 is CASRLGAGREGQETQYF. CDR3 bases: TGTGCCAGCAGACTAGGAGCAGGGCGGGAGGGCCAAGAGACCCAGTACTTC.

The V call is TRBV4-1, the J call TRBJ1-1; D gene ambiguous. V lost 4 bases and J 3 bases, leaving 12 bases between the germline ends. Germline V lookup: CDR1 MGHRA, CDR2 YSYEKL. The CDR3 spans 14 residues. The CDR3, as DNA: TGCGCCAGCAGCCTGAAGGCGGGGTACACTGAAGCTTTCTTT. It codes for CASSLKAGYTEAFF.

The chain employs TRBV14 and TRBJ2-5, with D possibly being TRBD1 (5 bases). Germline CDR1 is SGHDN and CDR2 is FVKESK. CDR3 length: 15 residues. V dropped 1 base and J dropped 3 bases, with 12 bases sitting between them. CDR3 nucleotide sequence: TGTGCCAGCAGCCAAGGTTTTAGGGGAAAAGAGACCCAGTACTTC. The encoded protein is CASSQGFRGKETQYF.

The V call is TRBV10-3, the J call TRBJ2-1; D possibly corresponds to TRBD2 (6 bases). Germline V gives CDR1 ENHRY, CDR2 SYGVKD. Trimming removed 7 bases from V and 5 bases from J, with 15 bases in between. The CDR3 covers 14 residues. CDR3 DNA: TGTGCCATCACTCCGGGACTCAGGAACAATGAGCAGTTCTTC. Protein sequence: CAITPGLRNNEQFF.

The chain carries TRBV18 and TRBJ2-2; D gene ambiguous. The V gene lost 3 bases and the J gene lost 6 bases, with 14 bases spanning the gap. CDR3 size: 15 residues. Germline assignment: CDR1 KGHSH and CDR2 LQKENI. In DNA form, the CDR3 reads TGTGCCAGCTCACCTTGGAGTGACGAGGCCGGGGAGCTGTTTTTT. It is translated as CASSPWSDEAGELFF.

The chain links TRBV6-5 to TRBJ1-1, with D tentatively TRBD1 (5 bases). Germline CDR1 reads MNHEY; CDR2 reads SVGAGI. Trimming took 6 bases from V and 4 from J, leaving 15 bases between them. The CDR3 totals 14 residues. The CDR3 DNA reads TGTGCCAGCAGCCTCGGGACCCCATTCACTGAAGCTTTCTTT. As protein: CASSLGTPFTEAFF.

The gene calls are TRBV5-6 and TRBJ2-7; D is perhaps TRBD1 (5 bases). The V and J ends lost 1 base and 8 bases respectively, with 22 bases between them. Looked up from germline, CDR1 is SGHDT and CDR2 is YYEEEE. The length of the CDR3 is 16 residues. CDR3 coding DNA: TGTGCCAGCAGCTTGCTGGACAAATCCCCAATTATGAAGCAGTACTTC. Translated, it gives CASSLLDKSPIMKQYF.

The chain couples TRBV5-5 to TRBJ2-7; 12 positions agree with TRBD2. The germline V gene encodes CDR1 SGHKS and CDR2 YYEKEE (reference sequence). Trimming at V came to 5 bases and at J to 7 bases, leaving 7 bases not matched to a gene. The CDR3 has 14 amino acids. The CDR3 spells CASSRSGLAGEQYF. The CDR3 nucleotides are TGTGCCAGCAGTAGGTCGGGACTAGCGGGTGAGCAGTACTTC.

V and J are TRBV27 and TRBJ2-1; 9 nucleotides agree with TRBD2. From germline, CDR1 is MNHEY and CDR2 SMNVEV (reference sequence). The CDR3 totals 14 residues. With V trimmed by 3 bases and J by 7 bases, 4 bases remained unmatched. Here the CDR3 reads CASSLVSGSNEQFF. The CDR3 DNA reads as TGTGCCAGCAGTTTGGTTAGCGGGAGTAATGAGCAGTTCTTC.

This chain links TRBV7-9 with TRBJ2-5; the D gene is possibly TRBD2 (6 bases). The CDR3 extends over 15 amino acids. Germline CDR1 SEHNR, CDR2 FQNEAQ (reference sequence). The germline V and J ends were trimmed by 5 bases and 5 bases, with 18 bases remaining between them. The CDR3 coding sequence is TGTGCCAGCAGCCCCCCAACGGGAGAGGTGGAGACCCAGTACTTC. It is translated as CASSPPTGEVETQYF.

The chain employs TRBV18 and TRBJ1-2; D unclear. The CDR3 is 15 amino acids. V lost 2 bases to trimming and J lost 4 bases, with 14 bases between them. Germline V CDR1 and CDR2: KGHSH, LQKENI. CDR3 bases: TGTGCCAGCTCACCAAGTTCCAGGTTGGCCTATGGCTACACCTTC. As protein: CASSPSSRLAYGYTF.

The rearrangement links TRBV14 to TRBJ1-1, with TRBD1 identical over 8 bases. Germline trimming cut 4 bases from V and 6 bases from J; bases unmatched to any gene: 4. CDR3 size: 13 residues. The germline CDR1 and CDR2 sequences are SGHDN and FVKESK. In nucleotides, the CDR3 is TGTGCCAGCAGCCTACAGGGGGTGTCTGAAGCTTTCTTT. It yields the protein CASSLQGVSEAFF.

This clone came up once. The rearrangement links TRBV10-3 to TRBJ2-7; 10 nucleotides align to TRBD2. Germline V gives CDR1 ENHRY, CDR2 SYGVKD. V was clipped by 4 bases and J by 5 bases; unmatched bases: 5. The CDR3 contains 14 residues. The CDR3, as DNA: TGTGCCATCAGTGGGGTAGCGGGAGGTGACGAGCAGTACTTC. It encodes CAISGVAGGDEQYF.

The chain combines TRBV27 with TRBJ1-2; 9 nucleotides agree with TRBD1. The CDR3 runs to 18 residues. Germline V CDR1 and CDR2: MNHEY, SMNVEV (reference sequence). J was trimmed by 8 bases and V by 4 bases; bases with no gene match: 20. The CDR3 sequence is CASSSILPGQGEVRGYTF. Written as DNA, the CDR3 is TGTGCCAGCAGTTCTATCCTCCCGGGACAGGGTGAGGTGCGAGGCTACACCTTC.

This rearrangement joins TRBV5-4 to TRBJ2-7; 7 bases align to TRBD2. Germline CDR1 and CDR2: SGHNT and YYREEE (reference sequence). CDR3 length: 15 amino acids. V lost 0 bases, J lost 2 bases, and 5 bases stayed unmatched. CDR3 in DNA: TGTGCCAGCAGCTTGGCGGGGGGAGCGGCCTACGAGCAGTACTTC. Translating gives CASSLAGGAAYEQYF. The entire variable domain, with the rest obtained from reference TRBV5-4 and TRBJ2-7, is as follows: ETGVTQSPTHLIKTRGQQVTLRCSSQSGHNTVSWYQQALGQGPQFIFQYYREEENGRGNFPPRFSGLQFPNYSSELNVNALELDDSALYLCASSLAGGAAYEQYFGPGTRLTVT.

The V and J genes are TRBV28 and TRBJ2-1; 9 nucleotides match TRBD2. The J segment lost 7 bases and the V segment lost 3 bases, leaving 7 bases of the junction unmatched. The CDR3 spans 15 residues. Germline V gene data show CDR1 as MDHEN and CDR2 as SYDVKM. In nucleotides, the CDR3 is TGTGCCAGCAGTTTTGGGCTAGCGGGACGGAATGAGCAGTTCTTC. Protein: CASSFGLAGRNEQFF.

The chain carries TRBV9 and TRBJ1-4; D remains unclear. Germline V gene sequence: CDR1 SGDLS, CDR2 YYNGEE. The V and J ends lost 4 bases and 12 bases respectively, with 19 bases between them. This CDR3 has 14 residues. CDR3 sequence reads: CASSLGRGAEELFF. The CDR3 region has the DNA TGTGCCAGCAGCCTTGGTCGGGGTGCTGAGGAACTGTTTTTT. The variable domain in full, with the rest retrieved from reference TRBV9 and TRBJ1-4, is DSGVTQTPKHLITATGQRVTLRCSPRSGDLSVYWYQQSLDQGLQFLIQYYNGEERAKGNILERFSAQQFPDLHSELNLSSLELGDSALYFCASSLGRGAEELFFGSGTQLSVL.

The V call is TRBV19, the J call TRBJ2-7; D is possibly TRBD1 or TRBD2 (5 bases each). This CDR3 region has 17 residues. Between the trimmed V and J ends, which lost 3 bases and 0 bases, there was a span of 18 bases. Per germline, CDR1 LNHDA and CDR2 SQIVND (reference sequence). CDR3 sequence (DNA): TGTGCCAGTAGTATCGCTCCCGGGACCGACTACTCCTACGAGCAGTACTTC. It specifies CASSIAPGTDYSYEQYF.

V usage is TRBV9 and J usage is TRBJ1-2; 10 nucleotides line up with TRBD1. The germline gives CDR1 SGDLS, CDR2 YYNGEE. The CDR3 is 15 residues long. Trimming at V came to 1 base and at J to 3 bases, leaving 3 bases not matched to a gene. The CDR3 spells CASSVFGTGDYGYTF. The CDR3 bases are TGTGCCAGCAGCGTATTCGGGACAGGGGACTATGGCTACACCTTC.

This chain uses TRBV7-2 with TRBJ2-1, with 10 bases fitting TRBD2. V shed 5 bases, J shed 9 bases, and the junction held 10 bases outside the gene matches. This CDR3 is built from 15 residues. Germline CDR1 and CDR2: SGHTA and FQGNSA. The CDR3 spells CASSREASGSVEQFF. CDR3 DNA: TGTGCCAGCAGCCGAGAGGCTAGCGGGAGTGTTGAGCAGTTCTTC.

The V gene is TRBV6-1, the J gene TRBJ1-5; D is ambiguous. The CDR3 is 13 residues long. From germline, CDR1 is MNHNS and CDR2 SASEGT. V was shortened by 11 bases and J by 1 base, with 12 bases between the two germline ends. The CDR3 is CASSERSNQPQHF. The CDR3 DNA is TGTGCCTCTTCGGAACGGAGCAATCAGCCCCAGCATTTT.